The clone carrying this T cell receptor (beta chain) occurred many times. Starting material for RNA and DNA co-extraction consisted of about 20-30 mg of unsorted bulk tissue. Surgical resection served as treatment for the primary liver carcinoma of these patients. V dropped 0 bases and J dropped 2 bases, with 6 bases sitting between them. CDR1 and CDR2 (germline): SGHNT, YYREEE (reference sequence). This CDR3 contains 15 residues. Constant-region priming of 500 ng total RNA yielded TCR beta cDNA. What produced the TCR beta libraries was three nested multiplex PCR rounds using slightly modified ARM-PCR. The first two PCR rounds used TRBV1-TRBV30 primers with a Cbeta primer, roughly 10 cycles each. TCRdb re-analysed the multiplex PCR reads in MiXCR, keeping a single row per CDR3 protein. The table records about 92,000 distinct CDR3 sequences, just over 65% of them present only once. This sample was included in a study of tumor-infiltrating lymphocytes in primary liver carcinoma. Study-wide background: The patients, men and women alike, were aged 30 to 69 years. About 3.5 to 7.5 million productive TCRbeta reads were obtained from the samples, with similar numbers across tissue types.

This clonotype was sampled from a man aged 40-49 years with primary liver carcinoma and hepatitis B virus infection. Specimen: tumor-adjacent normal liver tissue. The rearrangement uses TRBV5-4 and TRBJ2-6; no clear D gene. In DNA form, the CDR3 reads TGTGCCAGCAGCTTGGGGCTCGCTGGGGCCAACGTCCTGACTTTC. Translating it yields CASSLGLAGANVLTF. Based on the CDR3 plus reference TRBV5-4 and TRBJ2-6, the full variable domain is ETGVTQSPTHLIKTRGQQVTLRCSSQSGHNTVSWYQQALGQGPQFIFQYYREEENGRGNFPPRFSGLQFPNYSSELNVNALELDDSALYLCASSLGLAGANVLTFGAGSRLTVL.